This TCR beta chain was documented in a study of beta chain features in type 1 diabetes. Study at large: Healthy donors and patients showed comparable age, gender and cell yields.

This clone turned up a few times. Its cognate antigen is unknown. Reverse transcribing all isolated RNA meant expressed TCRB transcripts were sequenced. Produced via immunoSEQ multiplex PCR; TCRdb's table is partial and in-frame only. The sample lists 680,000 or so clones; 10% to 15% were seen once. Study-wide points: Shorter templates might be favored by PCR, equally in patients and controls. In type 1 diabetes patients, VDJ junctions had fewer insertions; deletions at these junctions were more frequent. Across patients, naive, central memory and Treg TCRB repertoires exhibited apparently greater similarity than was observed across healthy donors. Type 1 diabetes patients had moderately but significantly shorter TCRB CDR3s in all four CD4+ subsets.

CDR1 is GTSNPN and CDR2 is SVGIG in the germline V gene (reference sequence). V dropped 7 bases and J dropped 6 bases, with 12 bases sitting between them. This CDR3 has 11 amino acids. The sequence was obtained from a man aged 18 to 35 with type 1 diabetes. The chain uses TRBV30 and TRBJ1-2; weak D call: TRBD1 (6 bases). The material sequenced was naive CD4+ T cells from blood. CDR3 coding DNA: TGTGCCTCCTACAGGGAGGATGGCTACACCTTC. Translated: CASYREDGYTF. The full variable domain, in which reference TRBV30 and TRBJ1-2 provide the parts outside the CDR3, is SQTIHQWPATLVQPVGSPLSLECTVEGTSNPNLYWYRQAAGRGLQLLFYSVGIGQISSEVPQNLSASRPQDRQFILSSKKLLLSDSGFYLCASYREDGYTFGSGTRLTVV.